This entry lists 14 T cell receptor beta chains sequenced from one sample in a study of shared clonotypes between healthy human individuals. Profiled with immunoSEQ multiplex PCR; TCRdb holds only in-frame clones, not every one. The sample holds 1.6 million or so clones; around 98.5% are singletons and the top ten take about 0.34%. Sequencing input: naive CD4+ T cells sorted from blood. This sample's subset: CD45RA+ positively selected. These receptors all stem from a man younger than 40 in good health.

The V and J genes are TRBV28 and TRBJ2-7; possibly TRBD2 for D (5 bases). Germline V lookup: CDR1 MDHEN, CDR2 SYDVKM. There are 15 residues in the CDR3. Trimming took 5 bases from V and 4 from J, leaving 18 bases between them. The CDR3 here is CASSIPGMEEYEQYF. The CDR3 DNA follows: TGTGCCAGCAGTATCCCAGGAATGGAGGAGTACGAGCAGTACTTC.

V gene TRBV10-3 combines with J gene TRBJ2-2; the D call may be TRBD1 or TRBD2 (5 bases each). This CDR3 contains 15 residues. The V end lost 2 bases, the J end lost 0 bases, and 7 bases lay between the germline ends. CDR1 and CDR2 from the germline V gene are ENHRY and SYGVKD. CDR3 residues: CAISERGANTGELFF. Here the CDR3 DNA reads TGTGCCATCAGTGAGAGGGGAGCGAACACCGGGGAGCTGTTTTTT.

The chain couples TRBV25-1 to TRBJ1-1; D is ambiguous. This CDR3 contains 11 residues. V was shortened by 6 bases and J by 9 bases, with 11 bases between the two germline ends. Germline lookup yields CDR1 MGHDK and CDR2 SYGVNS. The chain's CDR3 is CASRASGKAFF. CDR3 in DNA: TGTGCCAGCAGGGCCTCGGGGAAAGCTTTCTTT.

V is TRBV19 and J is TRBJ2-1; either TRBD1 or TRBD2 may fit D (5 bases each). Trimming left V 7 bases short and J 10 bases short, with 20 bases between. Germline loops: CDR1 LNHDA, CDR2 SQIVND (reference sequence). The CDR3 consists of 14 residues. The CDR3 nucleotides read TGTGCCAGTACCCCCAATCGGGGCTATGGGGAGCAGTTCTTC. Residues: CASTPNRGYGEQFF.

V gene TRBV11-2 combines with J gene TRBJ2-2; D is perhaps TRBD1 (6 bases). From germline, CDR1 is SGHAT and CDR2 FQNNGV. This CDR3 contains 15 residues. Trimming removed 0 bases from V and 3 bases from J, with 8 bases in between. CDR3 nucleotides: TGTGCCAGCAGCTTAGAGGGGGCTCACACCGGGGAGCTGTTTTTT. Encoded protein: CASSLEGAHTGELFF. Together with reference TRBV11-2 and TRBJ2-2, the CDR3 gives the full variable domain: EAGVAQSPRYKIIEKRQSVAFWCNPISGHATLYWYQQILGQGPKLLIQFQNNGVVDDSQLPKDRFSAERLKGVDSTLKIQPAKLEDSAVYLCASSLEGAHTGELFFGEGSRLTVL.

This chain connects TRBV11-2 to TRBJ1-5; TRBD1 is a possible D gene (6 bases). Trimming pared 5 bases from V and 4 bases from J, leaving 9 bases between. The CDR3 covers 13 residues. The germline gives CDR1 SGHAT, CDR2 FQNNGV. CDR3 sequence (DNA): TGTGCCAGCAGCCCGGGACAAAATCAGCCCCAGCATTTT. Translated, it gives CASSPGQNQPQHF.

This chain joins TRBV5-4 and TRBJ2-7; 9 bases fit TRBD2. There are 15 residues in the CDR3. Trimming took 3 bases from V and 7 from J; bases not matched to a gene: 11. CDR1 SGHNT and CDR2 YYREEE come from the germline V gene (reference sequence). CDR3 DNA: TGTGCCAGCAGCTCCGCGGGAGGGCCAATCAAAGAGCAGTACTTC. Its protein product is CASSSAGGPIKEQYF.

A remark on this clone: Other nucleotide sequences in the sample specify the same CDR3. J is TRBJ2-7 and V is TRBV4-3; TRBD2 aligns across 11 bases. The CDR3 consists of 16 residues. J lost 4 bases, V lost 1 base, and 6 bases had no gene match. Germline V CDR1 and CDR2: LGHNA, YSLEER. As DNA, the CDR3 is TGCGCCAGCAGCCAAGCGCGGTTAGCGGGAGGGTACGAGCAGTACTTC. It codes for CASSQARLAGGYEQYF.

This clone is a singleton in its sample. V usage is TRBV19 and J usage is TRBJ2-7; possibly TRBD1 for D (6 bases). The ends were cut back, 1 base at V and 1 base at J, with 8 bases in the middle. The germline CDR1 and CDR2 sequences are LNHDA and SQIVND (reference sequence). CDR3 length equals 14 residues. CDR3 DNA: TGTGCCAGTAGTATAGCGGACAGATCCTACGAGCAGTACTTC. Protein product: CASSIADRSYEQYF.

The genes are TRBV10-3 and TRBJ2-5, with 7 bases fitting TRBD1. The CDR3 sequence is 14 residues long. From germline, CDR1 is ENHRY and CDR2 SYGVKD. V gave up 3 bases and J gave up 2 bases; unmatched junction bases: 3. The DNA of the CDR3 is TGTGCCATCAGTGATCCGGGACAGCAAGAGACCCAGTACTTC. This translates into CAISDPGQQETQYF.

This clone has only one observation. This rearrangement joins TRBV5-4 to TRBJ1-4; the D gene is possibly TRBD1 (5 bases). V dropped 4 bases and J dropped 0 bases, with 10 bases sitting between them. CDR3 length: 15 amino acids. Germline assignment: CDR1 SGHNT and CDR2 YYREEE (reference sequence). CDR3 nucleotides: TGTGCCAGCAGCCTGACAGAAGCAACTAATGAAAAACTGTTTTTT. Protein product: CASSLTEATNEKLFF.

This clone was recorded only once. This chain joins TRBV2 and TRBJ2-1; D gene unclear. This CDR3 has 12 residues. CDR1 and CDR2 from the germline V gene are SNHLY and FYNNEI. Trimming took off 3 bases at V and 5 bases at J, with 5 bases between the two ends. The CDR3 loop reads CASSERNNEQFF. The CDR3, as DNA: TGTGCCAGCAGTGAGAGGAACAATGAGCAGTTCTTC.

The rearrangement links TRBV10-1 to TRBJ1-5, with 7 bases aligning to TRBD1. The germline V gene encodes CDR1 WNHNN and CDR2 SYGVQD (reference sequence). The CDR3 is 13 residues long. Germline trimming cut 6 bases from V and 5 bases from J; bases unmatched to any gene: 4. This chain's CDR3 is CASSQGVDQPQHF. CDR3 bases: TGCGCCAGCAGCCAGGGGGTAGATCAGCCCCAGCATTTT.

This clone appeared once. Other nucleotide sequences from this sample produce the same CDR3. The chain links TRBV6-5 to TRBJ2-7; no reliable D call. The CDR3 spans 15 residues. Germline V gives CDR1 MNHEY, CDR2 SVGAGI. V dropped 0 bases and J dropped 3 bases, with 12 bases sitting between them. The chain's CDR3 is CASSYSSGVSYEQYF. CDR3 DNA: TGTGCCAGCAGTTACTCGAGTGGGGTTAGCTACGAGCAGTACTTC.